This entry features one TCR beta chain sequence. The antigen remains undetermined. The ends were cut back, 3 bases at V and 2 bases at J, with 14 bases in the middle. CDR1 and CDR2 from the germline V gene are SGHVS and FQNEAQ. The CDR3 has 16 residues. TCRdb recomputed calls from the RT-PCR reads with MiXCR, one row per CDR3 protein. This table has 550,000 to 800,000 distinct CDR3 sequences, around 16% appearing once. This specimen comes from a study of response to subunit inactivated influenza vaccine. General observations from the study: Each seasonal influenza vaccination, the authors suggested, recruits few new T cells.

The specimen comprised PBMCs from blood, sampled 11 to 12 days after vaccination. This sequence originates from a man aged 45 to 65 who received an inactivated influenza vaccine. The gene calls are TRBV7-8 and TRBJ1-5, with unresolved D. CDR3 region: CASSLGSQWGNQPQHF. The DNA of the CDR3 is TGTGCCAGCAGCTTGGGCTCCCAATGGGGCAATCAGCCCCAGCATTTT.